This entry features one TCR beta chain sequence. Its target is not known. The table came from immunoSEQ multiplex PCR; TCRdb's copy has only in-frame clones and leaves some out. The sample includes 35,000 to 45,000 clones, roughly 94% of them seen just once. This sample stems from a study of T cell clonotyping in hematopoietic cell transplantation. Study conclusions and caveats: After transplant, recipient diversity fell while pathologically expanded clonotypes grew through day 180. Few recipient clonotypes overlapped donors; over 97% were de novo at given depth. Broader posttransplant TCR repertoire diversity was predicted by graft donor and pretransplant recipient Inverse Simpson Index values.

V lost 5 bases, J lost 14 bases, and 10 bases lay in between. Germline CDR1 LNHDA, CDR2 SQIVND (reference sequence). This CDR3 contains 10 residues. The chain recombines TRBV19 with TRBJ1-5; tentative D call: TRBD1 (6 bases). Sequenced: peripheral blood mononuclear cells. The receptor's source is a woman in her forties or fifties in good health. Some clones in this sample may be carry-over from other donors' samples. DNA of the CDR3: TGTGCCAGTAGTGGGACATATGAGCATTTT. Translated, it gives CASSGTYEHF.